A selection of T cell receptor beta chains follows, all from one sample in a study of blood T cell repertoires in COVID-19. The method was immunoSEQ multiplex PCR; TCRdb's version includes in-frame clones alone and lacks a portion of them. The sample includes under 300,000 clones, about 86% of them seen just once. Input material: peripheral blood. Receptor source: a man in his fifties or sixties with acute or convalescent COVID-19. Both conserved end residues are part of each CDR3. The D gene is left open where the match is weak. The listing skips clone size in some rows; elsewhere it reads once, few, many or a size class.

j_call: TRBJ2-3
v_call: TRBV30
clone_size: once
d_call: TRBD2
cdr3_aa: CAWGLVPGLARERAFTDTQYF
cdr3_nt: TGTGCCTGGGGCTTAGTACCGGGACTAGCGAGAGAGAGGGCGTTCACAGATACGCAGTATTTT

j_call: TRBJ1-6
v_call: TRBV9
clone_size: .
d_call: .
cdr3_aa: CASSPRLWGDNSPLHF
cdr3_nt: TGTGCCAGCAGCCCCCGACTTTGGGGGGATAATTCACCCCTCCACTTT

j_call: TRBJ2-5
v_call: TRBV20-1
clone_size: .
d_call: .
cdr3_aa: CSARDRETQYF
cdr3_nt: TGCAGTGCTAGGGACAGAGAGACCCAGTACTTC

j_call: TRBJ1-4
v_call: TRBV4-3
clone_size: .
d_call: TRBD1
cdr3_aa: CASSPGTGTLILFF
cdr3_nt: TGCGCCAGCAGCCCTGGGACAGGAACCCTCATACTGTTTTTT

j_call: TRBJ1-1
v_call: TRBV11-3
clone_size: once
d_call: .
cdr3_aa: CASSFYSNTEAFF
cdr3_nt: TGTGCCAGCAGCTTCTATTCGAACACTGAAGCTTTCTTT

j_call: TRBJ1-1
v_call: TRBV27
clone_size: .
d_call: .
cdr3_aa: CASARTANLNTEAFF
cdr3_nt: TGTGCCAGCGCCCGGACAGCTAATCTGAACACTGAAGCTTTCTTT

j_call: TRBJ2-1
v_call: TRBV21-1
clone_size: .
d_call: .
cdr3_aa: CASRENPSGSENGQFF
cdr3_nt: TGTGCCAGCAGAGAAAATCCTAGCGGGAGCGAGAATGGGCAGTTCTTC

j_call: TRBJ1-5
v_call: TRBV6-2/TRBV6-3
clone_size: few
d_call: .
cdr3_aa: CASSYPRDSNQPQHF
cdr3_nt: TGTGCCAGCAGTTACCCCAGGGATAGCAATCAGCCCCAGCATTTT

j_call: TRBJ1-3
v_call: TRBV3-1/TRBV3-2
clone_size: .
d_call: TRBD1
cdr3_aa: CASTLPGQNHSGNTIYF
cdr3_nt: TGTGCCAGCACCCTCCCGGGACAGAACCACTCTGGAAACACCATATATTTT

j_call: TRBJ2-7
v_call: TRBV4-1
clone_size: .
d_call: .
cdr3_aa: CASSQDSPPGRYEQYF
cdr3_nt: TGCGCCAGCAGCCAAGATTCTCCCCCTGGGCGCTACGAGCAGTACTTC

j_call: TRBJ1-1
v_call: TRBV18
clone_size: once
d_call: .
cdr3_aa: CASSPKEGVGTEAFF
cdr3_nt: TGTGCCAGCTCACCAAAAGAGGGTGTAGGGACTGAAGCTTTCTTT

j_call: TRBJ2-5
v_call: TRBV7-6
clone_size: .
d_call: TRBD2
cdr3_aa: CASSRGLGVQETQYF
cdr3_nt: TGTGCCAGCAGCCGCGGACTAGGGGTCCAAGAGACCCAGTACTTC

j_call: TRBJ1-5
v_call: TRBV7-8
clone_size: .
d_call: TRBD1
cdr3_aa: CASSLGTGGFRGSNQPQHF
cdr3_nt: TGTGCCAGCAGCTTAGGCACAGGGGGCTTTAGGGGGAGCAATCAGCCCCAGCATTTT

j_call: TRBJ1-2
v_call: TRBV14
clone_size: .
d_call: .
cdr3_aa: CASSQAGASGYTF
cdr3_nt: TGTGCCAGCAGCCAAGCAGGGGCCAGCGGCTACACCTTC